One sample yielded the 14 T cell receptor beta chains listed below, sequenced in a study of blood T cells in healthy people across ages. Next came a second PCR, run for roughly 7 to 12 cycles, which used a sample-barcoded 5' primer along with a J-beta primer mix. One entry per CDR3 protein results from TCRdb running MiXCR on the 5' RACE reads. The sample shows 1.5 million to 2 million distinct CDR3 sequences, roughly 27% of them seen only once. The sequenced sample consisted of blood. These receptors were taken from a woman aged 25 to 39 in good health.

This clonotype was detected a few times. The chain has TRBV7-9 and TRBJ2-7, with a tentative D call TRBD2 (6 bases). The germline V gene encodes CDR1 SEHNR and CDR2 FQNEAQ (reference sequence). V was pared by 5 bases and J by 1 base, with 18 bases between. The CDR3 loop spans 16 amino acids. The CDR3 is CASSRGLGRESYEQYF. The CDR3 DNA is TGTGCCAGCAGCCGCGGCTTAGGGCGGGAATCCTACGAGCAGTACTTC. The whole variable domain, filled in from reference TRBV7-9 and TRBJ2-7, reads DTGVSQNPRHKITKRGQNVTFRCDPISEHNRLYWYRQTLGQGPEFLTYFQNEAQLEKSRLLSDRFSAERPKGSFSTLEIQRTEQGDSAMYLCASSRGLGRESYEQYFGPGTRLTVT.

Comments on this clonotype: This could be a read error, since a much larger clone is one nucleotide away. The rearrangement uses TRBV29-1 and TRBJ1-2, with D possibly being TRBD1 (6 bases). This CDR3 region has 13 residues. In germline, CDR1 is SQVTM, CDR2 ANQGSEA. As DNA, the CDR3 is TGCAGCGCCCAACAGGGTTCTAACTATGGCCACACCTTC. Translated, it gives CSAQQGSNYGHTF.

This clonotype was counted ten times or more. CDR3 sequence: CASSLALAGGLSDTQYF. CDR3 nucleotide sequence: TGCGCCAGCAGCTTGGCCCTAGCGGGAGGGCTGTCAGATACGCAGTATTTT. The chain joins TRBV5-1 to TRBJ2-3; 12 positions agree with TRBD2. CDR3 length equals 17 residues. Germline trimming cut 0 bases from V and 4 bases from J; bases unmatched to any gene: 6. Germline values: CDR1 SGHRS, CDR2 YFSETQ.

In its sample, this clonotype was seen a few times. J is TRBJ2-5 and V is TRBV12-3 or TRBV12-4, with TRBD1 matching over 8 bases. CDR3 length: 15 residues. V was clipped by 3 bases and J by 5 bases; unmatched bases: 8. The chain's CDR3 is CASSLNQGAQETQYF. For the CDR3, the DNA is TGTGCCAGCAGTTTGAATCAGGGGGCACAGGAGACCCAGTACTTC.

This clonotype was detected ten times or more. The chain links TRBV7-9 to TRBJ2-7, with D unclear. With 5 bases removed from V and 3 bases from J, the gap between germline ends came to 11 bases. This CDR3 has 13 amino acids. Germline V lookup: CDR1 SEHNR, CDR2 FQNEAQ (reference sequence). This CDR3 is CASSLIVDYEQYF. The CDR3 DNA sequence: TGTGCCAGCAGCCTCATTGTAGACTACGAGCAGTACTTC.

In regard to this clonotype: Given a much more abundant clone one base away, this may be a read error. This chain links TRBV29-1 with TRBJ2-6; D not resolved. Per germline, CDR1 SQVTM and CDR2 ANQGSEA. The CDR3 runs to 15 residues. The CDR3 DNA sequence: TGCAGCGTTGGTGGTGGCAGCTCTGGGACCAACGTCCTGACTTTC. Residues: CSVGGGSSGTNVLTF.

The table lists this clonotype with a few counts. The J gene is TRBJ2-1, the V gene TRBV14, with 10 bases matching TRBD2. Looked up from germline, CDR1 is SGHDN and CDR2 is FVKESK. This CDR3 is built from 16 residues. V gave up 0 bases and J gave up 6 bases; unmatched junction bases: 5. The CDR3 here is CASSQEASGRINEQFF. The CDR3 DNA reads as TGTGCCAGCAGCCAAGAAGCTAGCGGGAGAATCAATGAGCAGTTCTTC.

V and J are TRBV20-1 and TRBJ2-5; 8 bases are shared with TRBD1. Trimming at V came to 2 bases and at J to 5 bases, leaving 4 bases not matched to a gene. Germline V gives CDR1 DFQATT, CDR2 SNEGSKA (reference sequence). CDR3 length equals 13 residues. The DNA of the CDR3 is TGCAGTGCTAGATTAACAGGGGGGGAGACCCAGTACTTC. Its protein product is CSARLTGGETQYF.

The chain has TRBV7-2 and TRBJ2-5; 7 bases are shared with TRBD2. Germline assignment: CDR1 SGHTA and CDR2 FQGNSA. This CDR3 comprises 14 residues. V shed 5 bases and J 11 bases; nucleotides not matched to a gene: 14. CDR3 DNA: TGTGCCAGCAGCATCTTGACTAGCAGCGATGAACAGTACTTC. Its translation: CASSILTSSDEQYF.

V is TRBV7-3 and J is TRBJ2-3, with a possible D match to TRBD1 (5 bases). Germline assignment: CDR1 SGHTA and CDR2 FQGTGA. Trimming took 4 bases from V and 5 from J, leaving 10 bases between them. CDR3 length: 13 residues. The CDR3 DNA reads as TGTGCCAGCAGCTGGAACCAGGGAGATACGCAGTATTTT. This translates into CASSWNQGDTQYF.

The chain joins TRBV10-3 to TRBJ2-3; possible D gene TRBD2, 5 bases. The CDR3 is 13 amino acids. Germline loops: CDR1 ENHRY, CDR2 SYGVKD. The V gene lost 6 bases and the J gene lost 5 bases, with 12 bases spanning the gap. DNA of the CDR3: TGTGCCATCAGGCCAGAGGGTCAAGATACGCAGTATTTT. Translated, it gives CAIRPEGQDTQYF.

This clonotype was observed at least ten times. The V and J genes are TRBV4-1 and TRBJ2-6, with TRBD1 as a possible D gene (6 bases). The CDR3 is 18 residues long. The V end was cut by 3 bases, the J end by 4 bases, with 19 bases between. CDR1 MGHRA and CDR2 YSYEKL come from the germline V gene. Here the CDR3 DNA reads TGCGCCAGCAGCCATACTCAGGGGCAGTCCTCCGGGGCCAACGTCCTGACTTTC. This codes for CASSHTQGQSSGANVLTF.

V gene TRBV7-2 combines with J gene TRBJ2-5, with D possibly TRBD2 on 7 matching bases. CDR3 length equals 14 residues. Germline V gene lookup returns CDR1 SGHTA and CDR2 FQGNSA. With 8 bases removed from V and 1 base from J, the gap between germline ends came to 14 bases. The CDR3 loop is CASGPAGAQETQYF. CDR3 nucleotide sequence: TGTGCCAGCGGTCCCGCGGGGGCCCAAGAGACCCAGTACTTC.

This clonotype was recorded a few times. The DNA for the CDR3 is TGTGCCAGCAGTTTTAAGTTCGGGGGCATTGCCTACGAGCAGTACTTC. Amino acids: CASSFKFGGIAYEQYF. This chain joins TRBV27 and TRBJ2-7; D could derive from TRBD1 or TRBD2 (6 bases each). CDR1 is MNHEY, CDR2 SMNVEV, per germline (reference sequence). Trimming took off 3 bases at V and 2 bases at J, with 17 bases between the two ends. This CDR3 is 16 amino acids long.